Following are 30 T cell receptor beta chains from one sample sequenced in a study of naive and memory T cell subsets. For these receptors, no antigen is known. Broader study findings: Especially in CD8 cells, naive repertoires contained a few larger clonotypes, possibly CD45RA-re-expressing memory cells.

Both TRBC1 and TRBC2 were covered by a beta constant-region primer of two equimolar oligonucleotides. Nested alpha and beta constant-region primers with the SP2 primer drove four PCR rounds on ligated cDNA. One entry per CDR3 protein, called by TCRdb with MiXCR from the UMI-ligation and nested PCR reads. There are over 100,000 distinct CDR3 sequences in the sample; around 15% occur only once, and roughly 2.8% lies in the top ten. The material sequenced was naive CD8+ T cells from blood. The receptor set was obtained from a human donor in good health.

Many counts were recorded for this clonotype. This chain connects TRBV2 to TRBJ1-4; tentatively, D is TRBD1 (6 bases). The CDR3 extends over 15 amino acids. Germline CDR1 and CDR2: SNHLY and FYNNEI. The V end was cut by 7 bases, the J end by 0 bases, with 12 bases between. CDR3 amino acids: CASKDGTTTNEKLFF. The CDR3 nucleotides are TGTGCCAGCAAAGATGGGACAACAACTAATGAAAAACTGTTTTTT. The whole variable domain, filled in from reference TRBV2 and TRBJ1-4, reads EPEVTQTPSHQVTQMGQEVILRCVPISNHLYFYWYRQILGQKVEFLVSFYNNEISEKSEIFDDQFSVERPDGSNFTLKIRSTKLEDSAMYFCASKDGTTTNEKLFFGSGTQLSVL.

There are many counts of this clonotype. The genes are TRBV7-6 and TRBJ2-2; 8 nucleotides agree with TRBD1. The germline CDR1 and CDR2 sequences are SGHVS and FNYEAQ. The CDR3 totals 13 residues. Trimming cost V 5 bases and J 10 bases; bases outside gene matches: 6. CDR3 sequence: CASSLTTGEELFF. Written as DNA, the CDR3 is TGTGCCAGCAGCCTGACGACAGGGGAGGAGCTGTTTTTT.

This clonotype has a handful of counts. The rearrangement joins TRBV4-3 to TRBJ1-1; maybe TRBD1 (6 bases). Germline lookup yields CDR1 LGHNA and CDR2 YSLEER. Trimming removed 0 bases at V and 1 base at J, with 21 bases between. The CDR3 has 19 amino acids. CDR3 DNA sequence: TGCGCCAGCAGCCAAGATTACAGGGTTTTTGGTATTAGGAACACTGAAGCTTTCTTT. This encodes CASSQDYRVFGIRNTEAFF.

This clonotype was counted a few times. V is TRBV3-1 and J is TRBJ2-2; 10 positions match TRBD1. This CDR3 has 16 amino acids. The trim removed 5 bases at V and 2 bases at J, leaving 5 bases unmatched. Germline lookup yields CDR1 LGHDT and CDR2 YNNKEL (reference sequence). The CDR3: CASSNRDRGNTGELFF. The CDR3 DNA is TGTGCCAGCAGCAACCGGGACAGGGGAAACACCGGGGAGCTGTTTTTT.

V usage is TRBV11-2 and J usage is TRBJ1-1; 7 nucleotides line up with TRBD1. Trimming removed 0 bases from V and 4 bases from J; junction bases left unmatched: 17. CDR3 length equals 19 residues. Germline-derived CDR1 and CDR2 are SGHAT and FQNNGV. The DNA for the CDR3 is TGTGCCAGCAGCTTAGATGTTCGGTCTGCAGGGGGATTCAGCACTGAAGCTTTCTTT. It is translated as CASSLDVRSAGGFSTEAFF.

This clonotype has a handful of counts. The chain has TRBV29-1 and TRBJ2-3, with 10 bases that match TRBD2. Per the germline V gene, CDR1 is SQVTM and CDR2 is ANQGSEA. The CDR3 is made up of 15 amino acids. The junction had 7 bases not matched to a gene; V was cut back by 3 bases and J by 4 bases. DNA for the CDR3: TGCAGCGTTGATTCCCCTAGCGGGGGAGCAGATACGCAGTATTTT. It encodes CSVDSPSGGADTQYF.

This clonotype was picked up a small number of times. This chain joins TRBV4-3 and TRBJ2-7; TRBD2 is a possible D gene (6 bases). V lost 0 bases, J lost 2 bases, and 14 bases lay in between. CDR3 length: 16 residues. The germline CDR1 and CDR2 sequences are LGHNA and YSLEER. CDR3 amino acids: CASSQDQRSGAYEQYF. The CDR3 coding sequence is TGCGCCAGCAGCCAAGATCAGCGGTCGGGGGCCTACGAGCAGTACTTC.

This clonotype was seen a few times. The CDR3 spells CASSYSSRREVIIHEQYF. The CDR3 coding sequence is TGTGCCAGCAGTTACTCGAGTAGGAGGGAGGTAATTATCCACGAGCAGTACTTC. The chain has TRBV6-6 and TRBJ2-7, with TRBD2 as a possible D gene (6 bases). With 0 bases removed from V and 5 bases from J, the gap between germline ends came to 23 bases. The CDR3 extends over 18 amino acids. The V gene's germline CDR1 is MNHNY and CDR2 SVGAGI (reference sequence).

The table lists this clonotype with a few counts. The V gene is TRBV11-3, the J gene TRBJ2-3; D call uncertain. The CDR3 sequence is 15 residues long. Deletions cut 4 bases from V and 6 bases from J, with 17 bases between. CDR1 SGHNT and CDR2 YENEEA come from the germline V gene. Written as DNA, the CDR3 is TGTGCCAGCAGCTCCTACTCCCGCCGGGTGGATACGCAGTATTTT. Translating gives CASSSYSRRVDTQYF.

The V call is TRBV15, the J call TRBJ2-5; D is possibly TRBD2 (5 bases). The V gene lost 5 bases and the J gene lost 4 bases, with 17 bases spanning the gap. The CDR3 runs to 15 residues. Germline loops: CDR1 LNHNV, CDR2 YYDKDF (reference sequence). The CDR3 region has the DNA TGTGCCACCAGCCGGGGATACACCGAAATAGAGACCCAGTACTTC. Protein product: CATSRGYTEIETQYF.

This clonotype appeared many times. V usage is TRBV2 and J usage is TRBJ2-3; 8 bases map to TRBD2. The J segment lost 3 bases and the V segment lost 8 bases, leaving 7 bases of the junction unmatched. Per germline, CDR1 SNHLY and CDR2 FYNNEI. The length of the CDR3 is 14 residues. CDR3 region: CASDSGGPTDTQYF. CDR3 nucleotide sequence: TGTGCCAGCGACTCGGGGGGGCCGACAGATACGCAGTATTTT.

The CDR3 here is CASKVEGALTRDTQYF. CDR3 coding DNA: TGTGCCAGCAAAGTCGAAGGGGCTCTTACCAGAGATACGCAGTATTTT. The rearrangement uses TRBV7-2 and TRBJ2-3; tentative D call: TRBD1 (5 bases). V was cut by 7 bases and J by 5 bases, with 22 bases left in between. The CDR3 is 16 amino acids. Germline lookup yields CDR1 SGHTA and CDR2 FQGNSA.

The CDR3 protein is CASSLAVSNQPQHF. DNA of the CDR3: TGTGCCAGCAGTTTAGCCGTTAGCAATCAGCCCCAGCATTTT. V is TRBV12-3 or TRBV12-4 and J is TRBJ1-5; D remains unclear. Deletions cut 0 bases from V and 0 bases from J, with 3 bases between. The CDR3 has 14 amino acids.

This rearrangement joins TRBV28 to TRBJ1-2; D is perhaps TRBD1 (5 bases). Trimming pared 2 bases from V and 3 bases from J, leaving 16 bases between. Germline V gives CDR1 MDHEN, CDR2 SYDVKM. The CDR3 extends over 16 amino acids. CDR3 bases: TGTGCCAGCAGTTTAGTTCTGTCAGGGCCCCACTATGGCTACACCTTC. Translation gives CASSLVLSGPHYGYTF.

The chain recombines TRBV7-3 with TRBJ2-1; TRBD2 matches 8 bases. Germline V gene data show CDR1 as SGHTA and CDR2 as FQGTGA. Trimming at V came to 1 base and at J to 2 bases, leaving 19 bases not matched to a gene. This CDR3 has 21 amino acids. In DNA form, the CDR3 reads TGTGCCAGCAGCTTAATACAGCGGGGGCCAGACGTAGTTGGTCCCTACAATGAGCAGTTCTTC. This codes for CASSLIQRGPDVVGPYNEQFF.

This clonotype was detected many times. DNA for the CDR3: TGTGCCAGCAGCTTAGCCGTCGGGACAGAAGCTTTCTTT. It encodes CASSLAVGTEAFF. The chain is built from TRBV11-1 and TRBJ1-1; a weak D match, TRBD1 (6 bases). The CDR3 is made up of 13 amino acids. Trimming shortened V by 0 bases and J by 8 bases, and 10 bases separated the two germline ends. CDR1 and CDR2 from the germline V gene are SGHAT and FQDESV (reference sequence).

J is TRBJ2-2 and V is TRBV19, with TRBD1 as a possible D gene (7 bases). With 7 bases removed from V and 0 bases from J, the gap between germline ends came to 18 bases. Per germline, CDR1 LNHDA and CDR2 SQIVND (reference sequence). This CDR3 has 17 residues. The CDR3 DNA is TGTGCCAGTACTCCCAGGGGGGACCAAGCGAACACCGGGGAGCTGTTTTTT. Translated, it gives CASTPRGDQANTGELFF.

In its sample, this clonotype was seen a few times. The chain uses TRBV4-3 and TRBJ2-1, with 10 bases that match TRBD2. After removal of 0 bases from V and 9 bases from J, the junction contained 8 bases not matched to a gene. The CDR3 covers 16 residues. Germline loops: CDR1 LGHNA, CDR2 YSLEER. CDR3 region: CASSQDTSGGGGEQFF. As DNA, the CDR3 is TGCGCCAGCAGCCAAGATACCAGCGGGGGGGGTGGTGAGCAGTTCTTC.

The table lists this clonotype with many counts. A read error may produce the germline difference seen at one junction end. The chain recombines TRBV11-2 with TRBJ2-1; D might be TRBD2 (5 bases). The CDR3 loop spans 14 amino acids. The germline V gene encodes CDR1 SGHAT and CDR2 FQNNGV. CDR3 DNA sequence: TGTGCCAGCAGTTTAGCGCTCGGCGATCGGCAGCAGTTCTTC. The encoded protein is CASSLALGDRQQFF.

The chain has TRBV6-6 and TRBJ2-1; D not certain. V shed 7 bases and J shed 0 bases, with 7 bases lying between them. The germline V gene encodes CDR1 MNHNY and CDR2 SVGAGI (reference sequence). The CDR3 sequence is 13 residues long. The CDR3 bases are TGTGCCAGCATGGACCCCTCCTACAATGAGCAGTTCTTC. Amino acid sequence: CASMDPSYNEQFF.

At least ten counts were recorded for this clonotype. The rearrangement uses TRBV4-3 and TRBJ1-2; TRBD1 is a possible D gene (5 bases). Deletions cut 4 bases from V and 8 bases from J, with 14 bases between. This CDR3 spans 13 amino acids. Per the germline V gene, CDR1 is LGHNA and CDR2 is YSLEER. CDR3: CASSREGRLGYTF. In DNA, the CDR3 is TGCGCCAGCAGCCGCGAGGGACGCCTCGGCTACACCTTC.

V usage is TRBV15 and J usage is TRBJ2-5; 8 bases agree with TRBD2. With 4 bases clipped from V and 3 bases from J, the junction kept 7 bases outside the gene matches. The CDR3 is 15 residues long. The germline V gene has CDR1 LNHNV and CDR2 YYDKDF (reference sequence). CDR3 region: CATSKSGSGEETQYF. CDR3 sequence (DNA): TGTGCCACCAGCAAAAGCGGGAGTGGAGAAGAGACCCAGTACTTC.

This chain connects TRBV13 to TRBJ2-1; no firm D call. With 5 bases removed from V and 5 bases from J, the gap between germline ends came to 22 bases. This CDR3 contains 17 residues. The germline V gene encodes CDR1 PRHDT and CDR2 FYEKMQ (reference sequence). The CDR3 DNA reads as TGTGCCAGCAGCCCCCCCTTTGAGTGGGTCGGAAACAATGAGCAGTTCTTC. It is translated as CASSPPFEWVGNNEQFF.

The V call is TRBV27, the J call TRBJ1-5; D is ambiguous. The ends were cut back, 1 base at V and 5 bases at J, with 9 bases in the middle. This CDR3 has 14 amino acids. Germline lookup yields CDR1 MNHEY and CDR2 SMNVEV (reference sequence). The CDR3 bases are TGTGCCAGCAGTTTATTTCTTGGGGATCAGCCCCAGCATTTT. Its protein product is CASSLFLGDQPQHF.

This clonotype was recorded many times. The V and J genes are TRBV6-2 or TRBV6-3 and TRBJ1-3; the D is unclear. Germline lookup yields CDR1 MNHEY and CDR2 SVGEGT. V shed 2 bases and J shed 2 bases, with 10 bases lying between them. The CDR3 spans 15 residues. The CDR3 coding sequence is TGTGCCAGCAGTTACCTAGCGTCGGCTGGAAACACCATATATTTT. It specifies CASSYLASAGNTIYF.

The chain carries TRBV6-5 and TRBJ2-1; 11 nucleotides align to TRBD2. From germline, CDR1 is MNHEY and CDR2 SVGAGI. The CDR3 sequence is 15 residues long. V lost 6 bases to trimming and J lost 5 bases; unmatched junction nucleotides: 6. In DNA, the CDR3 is TGTGCCAGCAGCTACCTAGCGGGGGGTAACAATGAGCAGTTCTTC. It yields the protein CASSYLAGGNNEQFF.

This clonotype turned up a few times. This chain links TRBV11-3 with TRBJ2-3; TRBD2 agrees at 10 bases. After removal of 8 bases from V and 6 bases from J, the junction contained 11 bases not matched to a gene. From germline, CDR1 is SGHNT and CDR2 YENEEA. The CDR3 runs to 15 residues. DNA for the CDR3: TGTGCCAGCTACCCCGGCCCTAGCGGGAGTGATACGCAGTATTTT. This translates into CASYPGPSGSDTQYF.

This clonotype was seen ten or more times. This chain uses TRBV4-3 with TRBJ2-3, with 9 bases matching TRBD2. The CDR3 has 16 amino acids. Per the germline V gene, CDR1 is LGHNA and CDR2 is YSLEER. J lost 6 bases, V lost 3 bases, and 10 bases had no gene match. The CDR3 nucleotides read TGCGCCAGCAGCCAGACCTTAGCGGGAGAGTCGGATACGCAGTATTTT. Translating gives CASSQTLAGESDTQYF.

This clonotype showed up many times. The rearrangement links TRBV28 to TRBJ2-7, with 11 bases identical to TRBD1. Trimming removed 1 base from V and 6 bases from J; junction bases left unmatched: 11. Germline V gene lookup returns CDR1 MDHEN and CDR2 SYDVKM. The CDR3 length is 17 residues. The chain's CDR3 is CASSLYLTGQGVGEQYF. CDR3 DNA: TGTGCCAGCAGTTTATATCTGACGGGACAGGGGGTCGGCGAGCAGTACTTC. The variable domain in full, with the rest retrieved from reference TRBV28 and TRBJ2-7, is DVKVTQSSRYLVKRTGEKVFLECVQDMDHENMFWYRQDPGLGLRLIYFSYDVKMKEKGDIPEGYSVSREKKERFSLILESASTNQTSMYLCASSLYLTGQGVGEQYFGPGTRLTVT.

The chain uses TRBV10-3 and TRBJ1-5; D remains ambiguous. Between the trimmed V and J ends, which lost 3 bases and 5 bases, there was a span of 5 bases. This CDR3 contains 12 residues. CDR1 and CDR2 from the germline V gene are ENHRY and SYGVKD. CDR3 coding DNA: TGTGCCATCAGTGACAAGCATCAGCCCCAGCATTTT. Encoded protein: CAISDKHQPQHF.